This TCR beta chain appears in the sequencing data of a study of blood T cell repertoires in COVID-19. Trimming cost V 4 bases and J 6 bases, with 9 bases left between them. The CDR3 is 12 residues long. Germline lookup yields CDR1 KGHSH and CDR2 LQKENI. Per the study methods: Estimated nucleated cell counts came from reference gene primer amplification. TCRdb's table, derived via immunoSEQ multiplex PCR, lists solely in-frame clones and lacks some. D and trimming were read from the DNA, whereas the V and J calls and clone size are those reported in that table. This table has about 110,000 clones, roughly 80% appearing once. This clone was observed a single time.

This TCR derives from a human donor in a cohort sampled during active or convalescent COVID-19. Source material: peripheral blood. The V call is TRBV18, the J call TRBJ1-2; D not certain. The CDR3 loop reads CASSQERDGYTF. The DNA for the CDR3 is TGTGCCAGCTCACAAGAAAGAGATGGCTACACCTTC. Filled out from reference TRBV18 and TRBJ1-2, the complete variable domain reads NAGVMQNPRHLVRRRGQEARLRCSPMKGHSHVYWYRQLPEEGLKFMVYLQKENIIDESGMPKERFSAEFPKEGPSILRIQQVVRGDSAAYFCASSQERDGYTFGSGTRLTVV.